This record covers a single TCR beta chain. Which cohort a participant joined came from the clinical history participants gave. Donors of Cohort 3 who recovered were those that had two negative PCRs, clearance, or symptom resolution. TCRdb's copy holds only in-frame clones and misses some; the assay was immunoSEQ multiplex PCR. The sample yields 150,000 to 200,000 clones, 78% seen once. The record originates from a study of blood T cell repertoires in COVID-19. Study-level background: In each case, the material was cDNA or gDNA derived from T cells, B-cell-depleted T cells, or PBMCs.

V was cut by 2 bases and J by 6 bases, with 5 bases left in between. This CDR3 region has 12 residues. Germline V gives CDR1 SGHTA, CDR2 FQGTGA. This receptor was identified in a woman in her fifties or sixties who had recovered from COVID-19. The specimen was PBMCs or T cells enriched from blood (not recorded which). This rearrangement joins TRBV7-3 to TRBJ2-1, with a possible D match to TRBD1 (5 bases). The CDR3 here is CASSLGANEQFF. CDR3 nucleotide sequence: TGTGCCAGCAGCTTAGGGGCCAATGAGCAGTTCTTC. Full variable domain (outside the CDR3, taken from reference TRBV7-3 and TRBJ2-1): GAGVSQTPSNKVTEKGKYVELRCDPISGHTALYWYRQSLGQGPEFLIYFQGTGAADDSGLPNDRFFAVRPEGSVSTLKIQRTERGDSAVYLCASSLGANEQFFGPGTRLTVL.